Listed here are 9 T cell receptor beta chains from one sample, sequenced in a study of neurological immune-mediated disorders. TCRdb reanalysed the 5' RACE reads using MiXCR and keeps one entry per CDR3 protein. The sample has about 80,000 distinct CDR3 sequences; 9.4% are singletons. Sequenced: PBMCs. These receptors were taken from a man aged 50-59 years in good health.

This clonotype was observed many times. The V call is TRBV5-1, the J call TRBJ2-7; D gene ambiguous. Germline V gene sequence: CDR1 SGHRS, CDR2 YFSETQ. The CDR3 loop spans 13 amino acids. Trimming took off 3 bases at V and 4 bases at J, with 11 bases between the two ends. The CDR3 loop reads CASSSGSYYEQYF. CDR3 nucleotides: TGCGCCAGCAGCTCCGGGTCCTATTACGAGCAGTACTTC.

This clonotype was observed at least ten times. This chain's CDR3 is CSARVGSGSGGYEQYF. DNA for the CDR3: TGCAGTGCTAGAGTAGGTAGCGGGAGTGGGGGTTACGAGCAGTACTTC. The rearrangement joins TRBV20-1 to TRBJ2-7, with 9 bases matching TRBD2. Losses at the gene ends were 1 base for V and 4 bases for J; bases not matched to a gene: 11. The CDR3 has 16 residues. The germline V gene encodes CDR1 DFQATT and CDR2 SNEGSKA (reference sequence).

The genes are TRBV5-1 and TRBJ1-1; D perhaps matches TRBD1 (6 bases). The V gene lost 2 bases and the J gene lost 4 bases, with 15 bases spanning the gap. Germline V gives CDR1 SGHRS, CDR2 YFSETQ. The length of the CDR3 is 15 residues. The CDR3 sequence: CASSFNGGESTEAFF. CDR3 bases: TGCGCCAGCAGCTTTAACGGGGGCGAGAGCACTGAAGCTTTCTTT.

This clonotype occurred many times. The chain has TRBV7-3 and TRBJ1-6, with 7 bases lining up with TRBD1. J was trimmed by 11 bases and V by 6 bases; bases with no gene match: 7. This CDR3 has 13 residues. Germline CDR1 is SGHTA and CDR2 is FQGTGA. The CDR3 spells CASSSTGRTPLHF. The CDR3 nucleotides are TGTGCCAGCAGTTCGACAGGGAGAACACCCCTCCACTTT.

A word on this clonotype: This clone may be a read error of a much larger clone one base away. The chain uses TRBV28 and TRBJ2-1; TRBD2 matches 13 bases. The CDR3 sequence is 16 residues long. Germline CDR1 and CDR2: MDHEN and SYDVKM. V lost 4 bases and J lost 12; bases outside the gene matches: 12. This CDR3 reads CASSSTPGLAGAPQFF. The CDR3 region has the DNA TGTGCCAGCAGTTCAACCCCAGGACTAGCGGGAGCTCCGCAGTTCTTC. The full variable domain, completed using reference TRBV28 and TRBJ2-1, is DVKVTQSSRYLVKRTGEKVFLECVQDMDHENMFWYRQDPGLGLRLIYFSYDVKMKEKGDIPEGYSVSREKKERFSLILESASTNQTSMYLCASSSTPGLAGAPQFFGPGTRLTVL.

This clonotype was seen ten or more times. This chain links TRBV9 with TRBJ1-2, with D possibly matching TRBD1 (6 bases). V was clipped by 3 bases and J by 0 bases, with 12 bases between them. There are 15 residues in the CDR3. The V gene's germline CDR1 is SGDLS and CDR2 YYNGEE. The CDR3 protein is CASSDPRDTNYGYTF. The CDR3 DNA reads TGTGCCAGCAGCGACCCCCGGGACACTAACTATGGCTACACCTTC.

This clonotype has ten or more counts. J is TRBJ2-1 and V is TRBV7-2; a weak D match, TRBD1 (6 bases). The CDR3 is made up of 16 amino acids. The germline V gene has CDR1 SGHTA and CDR2 FQGNSA. The ends were cut back, 5 bases at V and 2 bases at J, with 16 bases in the middle. CDR3 amino acids: CASSQNIGTTYNEQFF. DNA for the CDR3: TGTGCCAGCAGCCAAAATATCGGGACAACCTACAATGAGCAGTTCTTC.

This clonotype was picked up many times. This chain connects TRBV12-3 or TRBV12-4 to TRBJ2-4; no clear D gene. CDR3 size: 14 residues. The V end lost 5 bases, the J end lost 3 bases, and 11 bases lay between the germline ends. CDR3 sequence reads: CASSRDTYKNIQYF. The CDR3 DNA is TGTGCCAGCAGTCGCGACACCTACAAAAACATTCAGTACTTC.

This clonotype was found many times. V usage is TRBV20-1 and J usage is TRBJ1-2; D is possibly TRBD1 (6 bases). Per germline, CDR1 DFQATT and CDR2 SNEGSKA (reference sequence). V lost 2 bases and J lost 4, with 20 bases in between. The CDR3 totals 16 residues. The DNA for the CDR3 is TGCAGTGCTAGACCCCAGGGGAGGGCACACTTCTATGGCTACACCTTC. Protein sequence: CSARPQGRAHFYGYTF.